Shown below are 22 T cell receptor beta chains from a single sample sequenced in a study of T cells in women clearing cervical HPV infection. Assay used: immunoSEQ multiplex PCR; TCRdb lists only in-frame clones, some missing. In all, the sample yields about 48,000 clones. The sequencing input was blood buffy coat. The source is a woman between 18 and 70 years old with a cervical HPV16 infection that either progressed to CIN3+ or cleared (not recorded which).

Notes on this clone: From the germline J gene comes the end of the CDR3, since the read stops 3 residues before it. The chain is built from TRBV30 and TRBJ1-1; TRBD1 aligns across 7 bases. The CDR3 runs 12 residues. Trimming took 2 bases from V and 7 from J; bases not matched to a gene: 4. Germline V gives CDR1 GTSNPN, CDR2 SVGIG (reference sequence). CDR3 bases read: TGTGCCTGGAGTACGTGGGACAGTGAA. It encodes CAWSTWDSE. The whole CDR3 is CAWSTWDSEAFF. The full variable domain, in which reference TRBV30 and TRBJ1-1 provide the parts outside the CDR3, is SQTIHQWPATLVQPVGSPLSLECTVEGTSNPNLYWYRQAAGRGLQLLFYSVGIGQISSEVPQNLSASRPQDRQFILSSKKLLLSDSGFYLCAWSTWDSEAFFGQGTRLTVV.

As for this clone: The missing CDR3 end, 3 residues past where the read stops, is filled in from the germline J gene. The chain carries TRBV2 and TRBJ1-1, with D unresolved. The V end was cut by 4 bases, the J end by 0 bases, with 6 bases between. This CDR3 region has 13 residues. Germline V CDR1 and CDR2: SNHLY, FYNNEI. The CDR3 reads CASSVQMNTEAFF. CDR3 DNA, as far as it was read: TGTGCCAGCAGTGTGCAGATGAACACTGAA. The variable domain in full, completed from reference TRBV2 and TRBJ1-1, reads EPEVTQTPSHQVTQMGQEVILRCVPISNHLYFYWYRQILGQKVEFLVSFYNNEISEKSEIFDDQFSVERPDGSNFTLKIRSTKLEDSAMYFCASSVQMNTEAFFGQGTRLTVV.

On this clone: The read terminates 3 residues before the CDR3 end, so the remaining end is supplied by the germline J gene. The rearrangement uses TRBV5-5 and TRBJ1-1; TRBD1 might be the D (6 bases). The CDR3 is 15 residues long. Germline CDR1 reads SGHKS; CDR2 reads YYEKEE (reference sequence). CDR3 loop: CASSLALGGGVRAFF. The part of the CDR3 DNA that was read is TGTGCCAGCAGCTTGGCGTTGGGTGGGGGCGTGCGG.

The DNA read from the CDR3 is TGCAGTGCTATCCCTTACAGGAAAAGCTCTGGAAACACC. Encoded protein: CSAIPYRKSSGNT. The entire CDR3 protein reads CSAIPYRKSSGNTIYF. The V and J genes are TRBV20-1 and TRBJ1-3; D is possibly TRBD1 (5 bases). From the germline J gene comes the end of the CDR3, since the read stops 3 residues before it. Deletions cut 4 bases from V and 0 bases from J, with 16 bases between. CDR1 and CDR2 (germline): DFQATT, SNEGSKA (reference sequence). The CDR3 has 16 residues.

About this clone itself: The sequenced fragment ends 3 residues before the CDR3 boundary, so the rest is inferred from the germline J gene. The V gene is TRBV20-1, the J gene TRBJ2-4, with TRBD2 as a possible D gene (6 bases). The ends were cut back, 0 bases at V and 8 bases at J, with 17 bases in the middle. The CDR3 covers 15 residues. CDR1 is DFQATT, CDR2 SNEGSKA, per germline (reference sequence). The CDR3 sequence: CSARDLGGVADIQYF. The part of the CDR3 DNA that was read is TGCAGTGCTAGAGATCTGGGGGGAGTTGCGGACATT.

Details on this clone: The read ends 3 residues early relative to the CDR3; the germline J gene fills the gap. The chain joins TRBV20-1 to TRBJ2-5, with 9 bases identical to TRBD2. Trimming cost V 5 bases and J 1 base; bases outside gene matches: 14. CDR3 length: 17 amino acids. Germline V gene lookup returns CDR1 DFQATT and CDR2 SNEGSKA (reference sequence). The CDR3 loop reads CSAEGPPRGGIQETQYF. Incomplete CDR3 DNA: TGCAGTGCTGAGGGGCCTCCGCGGGGGGGTATCCAAGAGACC.

With respect to this clone: The read gets to within 3 residues of the CDR3 end, and the germline J gene fills in the rest. The chain links TRBV4-1 to TRBJ1-2, with 9 bases identical to TRBD1. CDR1 MGHRA and CDR2 YSYEKL come from the germline V gene. The CDR3 consists of 18 residues. V lost 0 bases to trimming and J lost 4 bases; unmatched junction nucleotides: 12. The CDR3 bases that were read are TGCGCCAGCAGCCAAGATGGCCCCCGGGACAGGGAGACCTATGGC. Its protein product is CASSQDGPRDRETYG. The full CDR3 protein reads CASSQDGPRDRETYGYTF.

Details on this clone: From the germline J gene comes the end of the CDR3, since the read stops 3 residues before it. The chain carries TRBV19 and TRBJ2-1, with 7 positions matching TRBD1. J was trimmed by 0 bases and V by 3 bases; bases with no gene match: 2. The CDR3 extends over 15 amino acids. Germline loops: CDR1 LNHDA, CDR2 SQIVND (reference sequence). The chain's CDR3 is CASSMGQISYNEQFF. The CDR3 DNA, read in part, is TGTGCCAGTAGTATGGGACAGATCTCCTACAATGAG.

The CDR3: CASSSAGGQNTGELFF. The DNA read from the CDR3 is TGTGCCAGCAGCTCAGCAGGGGGCCAGAACACCGGGGAG. The chain employs TRBV7-2 and TRBJ2-2, with TRBD1 matching over 8 bases. The CDR3 goes on 3 residues after the read ends, and that part is filled in from the germline J gene. The CDR3 loop spans 16 amino acids. The germline gives CDR1 SGHTA, CDR2 FQGNSA. V shed 4 bases, J shed 1 base, and the junction held 5 bases outside the gene matches.

As to this clone: The read stops 3 residues short of the end of the CDR3; the missing end is completed from the germline J gene. The V call is TRBV30, the J call TRBJ2-7; 8 nucleotides agree with TRBD1. Germline V CDR1 and CDR2: GTSNPN, SVGIG (reference sequence). V was pared by 4 bases and J by 4 bases, with 12 bases of the junction left unmatched. This CDR3 has 15 residues. The DNA read from the CDR3 is TGTGCCTGGACGCCCCGGACAGGGACGGGGTACGAG. Amino acids: CAWTPRTGTGYE. The complete CDR3 protein is CAWTPRTGTGYEQYF. The full variable domain, its missing parts supplied by reference TRBV30 and TRBJ2-7, is SQTIHQWPATLVQPVGSPLSLECTVEGTSNPNLYWYRQAAGRGLQLLFYSVGIGQISSEVPQNLSASRPQDRQFILSSKKLLLSDSGFYLCAWTPRTGTGYEQYFGPGTRLTVT.

To note about this clone: The read terminates 3 residues before the CDR3 end, so the remaining end is supplied by the germline J gene. The chain carries TRBV19 and TRBJ2-3; a weak D match, TRBD1 (5 bases). The length of the CDR3 is 18 residues. Germline V CDR1 and CDR2: LNHDA, SQIVND (reference sequence). Trimming took off 3 bases at V and 0 bases at J, with 19 bases between the two ends. CDR3 bases read: TGTGCCAGTAGTATTGGTGGGGCGGCGAAGGGGAGCACAGATACG. Protein sequence: CASSIGGAAKGSTDT. The full CDR3 protein reads CASSIGGAAKGSTDTQYF.

As regards this clone: The read comes to an end 3 residues before the CDR3 does, leaving the germline J gene to fill in the end. The chain has TRBV2 and TRBJ2-2, with D tentatively TRBD1 (5 bases). The germline CDR1 and CDR2 sequences are SNHLY and FYNNEI. Trimming left V 6 bases short and J 6 bases short, with 20 bases between. The length of the CDR3 is 16 residues. The CDR3 sequence is CASRHRFHTGPGELFF. The covered CDR3 bases are TGTGCCAGCAGACACAGGTTTCATACGGGCCCCGGGGAG.

Concerning this clone itself: The read is 3 residues too short to cover the CDR3 end, so that end is filled in from the germline J gene. V and J are TRBV10-3 and TRBJ1-5; D is unclear. Trimming left V 3 bases short and J 4 bases short, with 7 bases between. This CDR3 spans 13 amino acids. Germline CDR1 ENHRY, CDR2 SYGVKD. CDR3 loop: CAISDGANQPQHF. CDR3 DNA (partial): TGTGCCATCAGTGACGGTGCTAATCAGCCC.

Note on this clone: The sequence runs out 3 residues before the end of the CDR3; the remainder is reconstructed from the germline J gene. This chain connects TRBV11-2 to TRBJ2-2, with a weak D call TRBD1 (6 bases). The CDR3 sequence is 14 residues long. Looked up from germline, CDR1 is SGHAT and CDR2 is FQNNGV. V lost 2 bases and J lost 4, with 8 bases in between. The sequenced CDR3 bases are TGTGCCAGCAGCTTACACAGGGCCACCGGGGAG. Its translation is CASSLHRATGE. In full, the CDR3 reads CASSLHRATGELFF.

With regard to this clone: The read gets to within 3 residues of the CDR3 end, and the germline J gene fills in the rest. The chain recombines TRBV2 with TRBJ1-1; D is possibly TRBD1 (6 bases). The CDR3 has 13 residues. The germline gives CDR1 SNHLY, CDR2 FYNNEI. The V gene lost 4 bases and the J gene lost 5 bases, with 11 bases spanning the gap. CDR3 bases read: TGTGCCAGCAGTGTAAGGCAGGGGACTGAA. Amino acid sequence: CASSVRQGTE. The whole CDR3 reads CASSVRQGTEAFF.

With regard to this clone: Read coverage stops 3 residues before the CDR3 terminus; the germline J gene supplies the remainder. The chain employs TRBV30 and TRBJ2-3, with a possible D match to TRBD1 (6 bases). The CDR3 covers 15 residues. V was trimmed by 0 bases and J by 2 bases, leaving 12 bases between them. The V gene's germline CDR1 is GTSNPN and CDR2 SVGIG (reference sequence). The sequenced part of the CDR3 DNA is TGTGCCTGGAGTGTGCAGGGGAGAACCACAGATACG. Protein product: CAWSVQGRTTDT. From start to end, the CDR3 is CAWSVQGRTTDTQYF.

Notes on this clone: From the germline J gene comes the end of the CDR3, since the read stops 3 residues before it. The genes are TRBV20-1 and TRBJ1-5; 12 nucleotides agree with TRBD1. The germline gives CDR1 DFQATT, CDR2 SNEGSKA (reference sequence). Germline trimming cut 6 bases from V and 5 bases from J; bases unmatched to any gene: 8. This CDR3 has 15 amino acids. The covered CDR3 bases are TGCAGTGCGGGACAGGGGGCTAGTGAACATCAGCCC. The encoded protein is CSAGQGASEHQP. The full CDR3 protein is CSAGQGASEHQPQHF.

Points on this clone: The read ends 3 residues before the CDR3 terminus; that terminus is restored from the germline J gene. The V call is TRBV4-1, the J call TRBJ2-3, with D perhaps matching TRBD2 (5 bases). Per germline, CDR1 MGHRA and CDR2 YSYEKL. The ends were cut back, 0 bases at V and 5 bases at J, with 12 bases in the middle. There are 15 residues in the CDR3. The CDR3 sequence is CASSQDKGSGDTQYF. Partial CDR3 DNA: TGCGCCAGCAGCCAAGATAAAGGGAGCGGAGATACG.

Comment on this clone: The CDR3 goes on 3 residues after the read ends, and that part is filled in from the germline J gene. V is TRBV7-3 and J is TRBJ2-5; 7 positions agree with TRBD1. The V gene's germline CDR1 is SGHTA and CDR2 FQGTGA. The V segment lost 6 bases and the J segment 1 base; nucleotides outside the gene matches: 8. The CDR3 runs 15 residues. Partial CDR3 DNA: TGTGCCAGCAGTTCCGAGGGGGCCTTCCAAGAGACC. This codes for CASSSEGAFQET. The CDR3 as a whole reads CASSSEGAFQETQYF.

Comment on this clone: Sequencing ends 3 residues short of the CDR3 end; the germline J gene provides the rest. The chain employs TRBV15 and TRBJ1-5; no clear D. This CDR3 region has 14 residues. Germline V gene data show CDR1 as LNHNV and CDR2 as YYDKDF (reference sequence). V was shortened by 5 bases and J by 3 bases, with 11 bases between the two germline ends. This CDR3 reads CATSEHQPNQPQHF. The part of the CDR3 DNA that was read is TGTGCCACCAGCGAACACCAACCCAATCAGCCC.

A word on this clone: Read data end 3 residues before the CDR3 end; the end is taken from the germline J gene. The chain carries TRBV12-3 or TRBV12-4 and TRBJ1-1; TRBD1 matches at 7 bases. The CDR3 has 14 residues. Germline trimming cut 5 bases from V and 1 base from J; bases unmatched to any gene: 4. The CDR3 is CASSRTGGNTEAFF. CDR3 DNA, as far as it was read: TGTGCCAGCAGTCGGACAGGTGGGAACACTGAA.

About this clone itself: The read ends 3 residues early relative to the CDR3; the germline J gene fills the gap. The chain joins TRBV5-4 to TRBJ1-6; tentatively, D is TRBD1 (6 bases). This CDR3 is 14 amino acids long. The germline V and J ends were trimmed by 3 bases and 5 bases, with 9 bases remaining between them. Germline loops: CDR1 SGHNT, CDR2 YYREEE (reference sequence). The sequenced CDR3 bases are TGTGCCAGCAGCTGGACAGCAGATAATTCACCC. Encoded protein: CASSWTADNSP. The full CDR3 is CASSWTADNSPLHF.